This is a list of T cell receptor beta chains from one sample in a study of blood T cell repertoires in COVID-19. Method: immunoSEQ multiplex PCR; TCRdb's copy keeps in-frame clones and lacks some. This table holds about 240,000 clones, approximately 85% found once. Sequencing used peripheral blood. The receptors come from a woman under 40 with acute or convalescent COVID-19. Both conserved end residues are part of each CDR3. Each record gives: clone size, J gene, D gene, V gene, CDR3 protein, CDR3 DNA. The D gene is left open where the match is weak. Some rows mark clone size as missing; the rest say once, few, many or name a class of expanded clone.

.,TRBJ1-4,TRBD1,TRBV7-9,CASSVGQVDEKLFF,TGTGCCAGCAGCGTGGGACAGGTAGATGAAAAACTGTTTTTT
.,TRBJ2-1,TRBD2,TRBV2,CASNSGVYNEQFF,TGTGCCAGTAATAGCGGGGTTTACAATGAGCAGTTCTTC
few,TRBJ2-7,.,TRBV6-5,CASSRTALSDYEQYF,TGTGCCAGCAGCCGGACAGCCCTCTCTGACTACGAGCAGTACTTC
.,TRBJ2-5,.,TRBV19,CASSVTVLEGQYF,TGTGCCAGTAGTGTGACAGTTCTGGAGGGCCAGTACTTC
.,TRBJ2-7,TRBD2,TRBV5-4,CASSSGGLAVTYEQYF,TGTGCCAGCAGCTCGGGAGGACTAGCGGTTACCTACGAGCAGTACTTC
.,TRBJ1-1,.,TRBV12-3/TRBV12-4,CASGLDRGTEAFF,TGTGCCAGCGGGCTAGATAGGGGCACTGAAGCTTTCTTT
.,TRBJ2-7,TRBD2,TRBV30,CAWSAIVGGRFYEQYF,TGTGCCTGGAGTGCGATCGTGGGCGGGAGGTTCTACGAGCAGTACTTC
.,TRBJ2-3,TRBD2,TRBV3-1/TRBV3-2,CASSPSRGTSGSGTDTQYF,TGTGCCAGCAGCCCAAGTCGAGGGACTAGCGGGAGTGGTACAGATACGCAGTATTTT
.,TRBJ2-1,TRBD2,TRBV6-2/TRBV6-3,CASSPGGVADHNEQFF,TGTGCCAGCAGCCCCGGGGGGGTAGCGGACCACAATGAGCAGTTCTTC
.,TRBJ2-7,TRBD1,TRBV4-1,CASSHPGTGRYEQYF,TGCGCCAGCAGCCATCCCGGGACAGGGCGGTACGAGCAGTACTTC
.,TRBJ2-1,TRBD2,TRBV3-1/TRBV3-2,CASGGGVLQVF,TGTGCCAGCGGCGGGGGAGTGCTCCAGGTCTTC
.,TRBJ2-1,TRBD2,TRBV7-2,CASSFDLGRERLGEQFF,TGTGCCAGCAGCTTTGATCTCGGGCGGGAGCGGCTAGGTGAGCAGTTCTTC
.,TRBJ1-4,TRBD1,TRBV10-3,CAIAPGGRTNEKLFF,TGTGCCATCGCGCCAGGGGGGAGGACTAATGAAAAACTGTTTTTT
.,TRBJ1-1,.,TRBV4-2,CASSQAGFRLTEAFF,TGTGCCAGCAGCCAAGCAGGGTTTAGGCTCACTGAAGCTTTCTTT
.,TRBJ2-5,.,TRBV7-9,CASSLIAETQYF,TGTGCCAGCAGCTTAATCGCGGAGACCCAGTACTTC
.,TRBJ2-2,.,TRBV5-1,CASSLGQGNTGELFF,TGCGCCAGCAGCTTGGGGCAGGGGAACACCGGGGAGCTGTTTTTT
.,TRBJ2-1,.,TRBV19,CASRVYSGHNEQFF,TGTGCCAGTAGAGTTTATAGCGGACACAATGAGCAGTTCTTC
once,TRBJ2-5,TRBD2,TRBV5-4,CASSFTSGRAEETQYF,TGTGCCAGCAGCTTTACTAGCGGGAGGGCCGAAGAGACCCAGTACTTC
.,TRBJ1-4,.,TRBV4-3,CASSQVTGRTEKLFF,TGCGCCAGCAGCCAAGTCACAGGGAGAACGGAAAAACTGTTTTTT
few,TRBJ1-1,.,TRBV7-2,CASSDLGGTEAFF,TGTGCCAGCAGCGACCTGGGGGGAACTGAAGCTTTCTTT
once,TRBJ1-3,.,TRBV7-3,CASSPTGRSGNTIYF,TGTGCCAGCAGCCCCACAGGCCGGTCTGGAAACACCATATATTTT
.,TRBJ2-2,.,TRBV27,CASSLIRGMAGELFF,TGTGCCAGCAGCCTGATCAGGGGAATGGCCGGGGAGCTGTTTTTT
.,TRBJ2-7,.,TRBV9,CASSKPPSKQYF,TGTGCCAGCAGCAAACCCCCAAGCAAGCAGTACTTC
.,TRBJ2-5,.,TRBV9,CASSVVPGARETQYF,TGTGCCAGCAGCGTAGTTCCAGGGGCCCGAGAGACCCAGTACTTC
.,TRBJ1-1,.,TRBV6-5,CASSSPRWTEAFF,TGTGCCAGCAGTTCCCCCAGGTGGACTGAAGCTTTCTTT
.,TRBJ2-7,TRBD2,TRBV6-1,CASSGTSGTLPYEQYF,TGTGCCAGCAGTGGGACTAGCGGGACCCTTCCCTACGAGCAGTACTTC
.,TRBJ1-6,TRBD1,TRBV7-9,CASSSLGQVASPLHF,TGTGCCAGCAGCTCATTGGGACAGGTTGCTTCACCCCTCCACTTT
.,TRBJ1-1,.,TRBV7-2,CASSFEGMSGEAFF,TGTGCCAGCAGCTTCGAAGGCATGAGCGGTGAAGCTTTCTTT
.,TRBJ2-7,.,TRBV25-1,CASSAQDSGEQYF,TGTGCCAGCAGTGCACAGGATTCAGGCGAGCAGTACTTC
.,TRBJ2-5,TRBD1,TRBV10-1,CASSDRLNRDRAYQETQYF,TGCGCCAGCAGTGACCGCCTTAACCGGGACAGGGCTTACCAAGAGACCCAGTACTTC
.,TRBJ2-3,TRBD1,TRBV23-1,CASSHWEDRGTDTQYF,TGCGCCAGCAGTCACTGGGAAGACAGGGGAACAGATACGCAGTATTTT
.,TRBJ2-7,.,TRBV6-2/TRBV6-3,CASSYSNRTGIYEQYF,TGTGCCAGCAGTTACTCGAATAGAACAGGGATCTACGAGCAGTACTTC
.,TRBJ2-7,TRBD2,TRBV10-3,CASQRELSYEQYF,TGTGCCTCACAGCGGGAGCTCTCCTACGAGCAGTACTTC
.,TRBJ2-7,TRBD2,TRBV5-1,CASSLAGEPAYEQYF,TGCGCCAGCAGTCTAGCGGGAGAACCTGCCTACGAGCAGTACTTC
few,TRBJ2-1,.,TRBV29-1,CSVGDGLSYNEQFF,TGCAGCGTTGGAGACGGACTCTCCTACAATGAGCAGTTCTTC
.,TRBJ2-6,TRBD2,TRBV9,CASSVGVAGNTGANVLTF,TGTGCCAGCAGCGTGGGTGTAGCGGGAAATACTGGGGCCAACGTCCTGACTTTC
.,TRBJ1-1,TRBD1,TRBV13,CASSRGQGYTEAFF,TGTGCCAGCAGCAGAGGACAGGGGTACACTGAAGCTTTCTTT
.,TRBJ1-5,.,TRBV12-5,CASGLGQPLPQHF,TGTGCTAGTGGTTTGGGACAGCCTCTGCCCCAGCATTTT
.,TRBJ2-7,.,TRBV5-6,CASSTSLPPYEQYF,TGTGCCAGCAGCACATCCTTGCCCCCCTACGAGCAGTACTTC
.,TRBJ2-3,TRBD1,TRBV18,CASSPLKGQSSTDTQYF,TGTGCCAGCTCACCACTGAAGGGACAGTCTAGCACAGATACGCAGTATTTT
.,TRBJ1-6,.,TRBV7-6,CASKTGLWSPLHF,TGTGCCAGCAAGACGGGGTTGTGGTCACCCCTCCACTTT
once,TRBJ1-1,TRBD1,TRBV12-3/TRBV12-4,CASSFSDRAEAFF,TGTGCCAGCAGTTTCTCGGACAGGGCTGAAGCTTTCTTT
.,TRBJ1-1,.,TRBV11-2,CASSWGGRYTEAFF,TGTGCCAGCAGCTGGGGGGGACGGTACACTGAAGCTTTCTTT
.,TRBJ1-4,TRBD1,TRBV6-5,CASSSTGGVKLFF,TGTGCCAGCAGTTCCACAGGGGGCGTAAAACTGTTTTTT
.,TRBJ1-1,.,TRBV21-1,CASSLSGGGKNTEAFF,TGTGCCAGCAGTTTGTCAGGGGGCGGAAAAAACACTGAAGCTTTCTTT
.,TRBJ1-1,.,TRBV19,CASRSPEWITEAFF,TGTGCCAGTAGGAGCCCGGAGTGGATCACTGAAGCTTTCTTT
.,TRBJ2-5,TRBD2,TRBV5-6,CASIAGGRGETQYF,TGTGCCAGCATTGCCGGCGGGAGAGGGGAGACCCAGTACTTC
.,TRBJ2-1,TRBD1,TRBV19,CASSPPGQNGNEQFF,TGTGCCAGTAGTCCCCCGGGACAGAATGGCAATGAGCAGTTCTTC
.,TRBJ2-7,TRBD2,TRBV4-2,CASRRTSDRSYEQYF,TGTGCCAGCAGACGGACTAGCGACCGCTCCTACGAGCAGTACTTC
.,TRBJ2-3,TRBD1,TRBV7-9,CASNRGLADTQYF,TGTGCCAGCAATAGGGGGCTGGCAGATACGCAGTATTTT
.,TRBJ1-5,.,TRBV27,CASKFGRGNQPQHF,TGTGCCAGCAAGTTCGGGAGGGGGAATCAGCCCCAGCATTTT